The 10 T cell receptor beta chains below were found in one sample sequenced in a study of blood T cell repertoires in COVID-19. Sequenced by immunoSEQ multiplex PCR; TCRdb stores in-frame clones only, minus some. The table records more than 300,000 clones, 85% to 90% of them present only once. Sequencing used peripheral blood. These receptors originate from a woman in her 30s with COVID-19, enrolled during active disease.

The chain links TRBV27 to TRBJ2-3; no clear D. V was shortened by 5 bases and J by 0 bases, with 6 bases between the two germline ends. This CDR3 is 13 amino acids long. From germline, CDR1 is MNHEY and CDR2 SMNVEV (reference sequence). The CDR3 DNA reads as TGTGCCAGCAGTGATCAGAGCACAGATACGCAGTATTTT. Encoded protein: CASSDQSTDTQYF.

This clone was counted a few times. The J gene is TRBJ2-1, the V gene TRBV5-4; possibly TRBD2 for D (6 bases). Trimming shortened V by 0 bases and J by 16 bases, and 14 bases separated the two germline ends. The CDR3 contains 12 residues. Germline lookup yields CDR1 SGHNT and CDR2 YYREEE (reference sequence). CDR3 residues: CASSLDRGADFF. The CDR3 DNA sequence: TGTGCCAGCAGCTTGGATCGCGGGGCCGATTTCTTC.

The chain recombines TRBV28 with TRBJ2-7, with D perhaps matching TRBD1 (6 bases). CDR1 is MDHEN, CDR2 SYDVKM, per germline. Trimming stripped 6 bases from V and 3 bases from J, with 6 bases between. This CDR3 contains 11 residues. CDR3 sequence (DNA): TGTGCCAGCAGAGGGGGCTACGAGCAGTACGTC. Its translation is CASRGGYEQYV.

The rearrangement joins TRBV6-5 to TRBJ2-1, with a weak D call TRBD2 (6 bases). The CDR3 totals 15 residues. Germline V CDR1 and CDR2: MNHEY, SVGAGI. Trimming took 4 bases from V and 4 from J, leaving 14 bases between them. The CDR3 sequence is CASSSGVPSYNEQFF. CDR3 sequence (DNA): TGTGCCAGCAGTTCGGGGGTACCCTCTTACAATGAGCAGTTCTTC.

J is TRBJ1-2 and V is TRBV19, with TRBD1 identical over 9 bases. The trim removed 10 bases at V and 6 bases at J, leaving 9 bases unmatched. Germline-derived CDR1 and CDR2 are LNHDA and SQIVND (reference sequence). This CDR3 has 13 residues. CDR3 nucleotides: TGTGCCACCAAGAGCCGGGACAGGGATGGCTACACCTTC. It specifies CATKSRDRDGYTF.

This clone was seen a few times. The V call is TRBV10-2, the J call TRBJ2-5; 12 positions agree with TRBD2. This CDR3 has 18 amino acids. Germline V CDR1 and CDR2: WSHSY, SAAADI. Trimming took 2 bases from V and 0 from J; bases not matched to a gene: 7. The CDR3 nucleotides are TGCGCCAGCAGTGAGACGACTAGCGGGGGCCTGTACCAAGAGACCCAGTACTTC. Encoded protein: CASSETTSGGLYQETQYF.

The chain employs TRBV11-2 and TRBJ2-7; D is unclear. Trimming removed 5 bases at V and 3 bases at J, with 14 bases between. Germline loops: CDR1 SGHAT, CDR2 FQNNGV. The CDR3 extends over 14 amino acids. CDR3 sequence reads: CASSQGVVGYEQYF. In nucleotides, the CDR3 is TGTGCCAGCAGCCAAGGAGTTGTGGGCTACGAGCAGTACTTC.

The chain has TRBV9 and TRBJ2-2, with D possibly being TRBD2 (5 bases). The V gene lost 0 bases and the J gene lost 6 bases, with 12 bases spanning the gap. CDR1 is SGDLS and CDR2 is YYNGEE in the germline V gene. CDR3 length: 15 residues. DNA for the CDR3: TGTGCCAGCAGCGTAGTCGAGGGAACGGCCGGGGAGCTGTTTTTT. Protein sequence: CASSVVEGTAGELFF.

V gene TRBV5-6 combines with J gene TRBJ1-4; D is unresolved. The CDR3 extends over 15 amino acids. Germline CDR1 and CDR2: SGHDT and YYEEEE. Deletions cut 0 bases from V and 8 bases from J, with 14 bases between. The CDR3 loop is CASSLVRREGEKLFF. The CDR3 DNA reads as TGTGCCAGCAGCTTGGTGAGGCGGGAAGGCGAAAAACTGTTTTTT.

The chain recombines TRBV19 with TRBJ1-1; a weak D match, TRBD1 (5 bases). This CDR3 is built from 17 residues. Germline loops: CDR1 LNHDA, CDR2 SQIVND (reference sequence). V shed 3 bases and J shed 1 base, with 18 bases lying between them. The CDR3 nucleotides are TGTGCCAGTAGTATGTGGATAGGGGCGGCTGAGAACACTGAAGCTTTCTTT. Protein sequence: CASSMWIGAAENTEAFF.